Listed below are T cell receptor beta chains from one sample, sequenced in a study of T cells in Graves' hyperthyroidism and ophthalmopathy. TCRdb itself ran the multiplex PCR reads through MiXCR, one entry per CDR3 protein. Of 500,000 to 650,000 distinct CDR3 sequences in the sample, roughly 15% were seen once. Specimen: blood. The receptor source for this set is a woman aged 45-59 years with Graves' ophthalmopathy. The CDR3 runs from the conserved cysteine through the conserved F or W.

J gene: TRBJ2-7; V gene: TRBV4-1; CDR3 protein: CASSQEGGRAAEQYF
J gene: TRBJ2-4; V gene: TRBV10-3; CDR3 protein: CAIRPLKQYF
J gene: TRBJ2-2; V gene: TRBV20-1; CDR3 protein: CSASPGTFNTGELFF
J gene: TRBJ2-7; V gene: TRBV24-1; CDR3 protein: CATSRDSSYEQYF
J gene: TRBJ2-7; V gene: TRBV27; CDR3 protein: CASTAKGVGITYEQYF
J gene: TRBJ2-4; V gene: TRBV11-2; CDR3 protein: CASSFTGAGDIQYF
J gene: TRBJ1-3; V gene: TRBV29-1; CDR3 protein: CSVEGTGTGNTIYF
J gene: TRBJ1-4; V gene: TRBV14; CDR3 protein: CASSQFLTTNEKLFF
J gene: TRBJ2-3; V gene: TRBV2; CDR3 protein: CATGTSGNTDTQYF
J gene: TRBJ2-7; V gene: TRBV24-1; CDR3 protein: CATSDKGELSYEQYF
J gene: TRBJ2-1; V gene: TRBV7-6; CDR3 protein: CASSFKGPLGREQFF
J gene: TRBJ1-1; V gene: TRBV29-1; CDR3 protein: CSVDSGGMNTEAFF
J gene: TRBJ1-1; V gene: TRBV27; CDR3 protein: CASSLGRGLYTEAFF
J gene: TRBJ1-6; V gene: TRBV28; CDR3 protein: CASSPRTRDSPLHF
J gene: TRBJ1-1; V gene: TRBV29-1; CDR3 protein: CSVQFILNTEAFF
J gene: TRBJ1-4; V gene: TRBV27; CDR3 protein: CASKLTTNEKLFF
J gene: TRBJ1-2; V gene: TRBV24-1; CDR3 protein: CATSAQELNYGYTF
J gene: TRBJ2-1; V gene: TRBV4-3; CDR3 protein: CASREASGSYNEQFF
J gene: TRBJ1-3; V gene: TRBV3-1; CDR3 protein: CASSQRTLGNTIYF
J gene: TRBJ2-5; V gene: TRBV5-1; CDR3 protein: CASSLNRAQETQYF
J gene: TRBJ2-5; V gene: TRBV6-1; CDR3 protein: CATADRGHQETQYF
J gene: TRBJ2-7; V gene: TRBV7-3; CDR3 protein: CASSLYSSYEQYF
J gene: TRBJ1-1; V gene: TRBV10-3; CDR3 protein: CAISESGQGMNTEAVF
J gene: TRBJ2-2; V gene: TRBV6-1; CDR3 protein: CASRTTEMNTGELFF
J gene: TRBJ2-7; V gene: TRBV19; CDR3 protein: CASSSLGGEQYF
J gene: TRBJ2-2; V gene: TRBV20-1; CDR3 protein: CSARTSGSSWGELFF
J gene: TRBJ2-1; V gene: TRBV6-2/TRBV6-3; CDR3 protein: CASSYFSGSFNEQFF
J gene: TRBJ1-5; V gene: TRBV5-5; CDR3 protein: CASRPGTGGSGQPQHF
J gene: TRBJ2-2; V gene: TRBV18; CDR3 protein: CASSPRPSGRNTGELFF